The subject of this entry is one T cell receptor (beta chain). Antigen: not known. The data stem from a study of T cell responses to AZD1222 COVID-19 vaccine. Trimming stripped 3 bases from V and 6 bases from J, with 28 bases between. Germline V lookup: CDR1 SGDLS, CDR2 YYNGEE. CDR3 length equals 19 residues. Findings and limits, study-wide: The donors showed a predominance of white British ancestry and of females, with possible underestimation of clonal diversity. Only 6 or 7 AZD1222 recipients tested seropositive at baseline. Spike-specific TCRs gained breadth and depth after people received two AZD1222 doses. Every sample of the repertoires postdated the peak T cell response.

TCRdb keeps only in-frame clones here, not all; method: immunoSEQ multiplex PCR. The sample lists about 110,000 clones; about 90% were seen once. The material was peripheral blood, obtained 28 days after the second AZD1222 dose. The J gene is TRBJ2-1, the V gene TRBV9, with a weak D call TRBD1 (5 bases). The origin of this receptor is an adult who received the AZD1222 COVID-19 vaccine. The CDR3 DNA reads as TGTGCCAGCAGCGCCCTACCCCGACAGATCGGTATGAGTGTCAATGAGCAGTTCTTC. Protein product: CASSALPRQIGMSVNEQFF.